This T cell receptor beta chain was profiled in a study of T cells in narcolepsy. Study results and limitations: Blood of same and different patients, but not healthy controls, reportedly held recurring autoreactive clonotypes. Autoreactive HCRT-specific and TRIB2-specific clonotypes were marked in same-patient CSF-versus-blood CD4+ comparisons.

Some clones are missing from TCRdb's copy, which holds only in-frame ones; the method was immunoSEQ multiplex PCR. The data hold tens of thousands of clones, with about three quarters observed a single time. With regard to this clone: Its antigen remains unknown.

Germline-derived CDR1 and CDR2 are MNHNY and SVGAGI (reference sequence). V gave up 2 bases and J gave up 0 bases, with 11 bases separating them. The CDR3 spans 15 residues. Sequencing input: CD45RA- memory CD4+ T cells from PBMCs. This clonotype was obtained from a human donor with narcolepsy. The chain employs TRBV6-6 and TRBJ2-7, with D unresolved. The chain's CDR3 is CASSYKPDFSYEQYF. CDR3 coding DNA: TGTGCCAGCAGTTACAAGCCAGACTTCTCCTACGAGCAGTACTTC.